These 10 T cell receptor beta chains originate from one sample sequenced in a study of Ad26.COV2.S vaccination and SARS-CoV-2 variants (dated by TCRdb to the early 2020s). The label giving this sample's treatment or condition can be read as: 15 to 20 received Ad26.COV2.S at low or high dose, single or two shots; a few received placebo; per-sample allocation not given. Repertoires of vaccine and placebo recipients were sequenced from samples taken on day 63 after the first injection. The receptor library was made with the immunoSEQ multiplex PCR assay. TCRdb mirrors the immuneACCESS table, restricted to in-frame sequences. Some clones are absent from its copies; in checked studies, under half trace to an unresolved V gene, and the reason for the others is unknown. The sample table records around 450,000 clones; 88% of these occur just once. The ten largest clones add up to 3.6% of the sample. The sample was peripheral blood, taken in a trial of Ad26.COV2.S vaccine versus placebo. Every receptor here comes from a person between 18 and 65 years old who received the Ad26.COV2.S COVID-19 vaccine or a placebo.

CDR3 in amino acids: CAISPGTPNTGELFF. Written as DNA, the CDR3 is TGTGCCATCAGTCCCGGGACCCCGAACACCGGGGAGCTGTTTTTT. The chain combines TRBV10-3 with TRBJ2-2; the D gene could be TRBD1 or TRBD2 (5 bases each). Between the trimmed V and J ends, which lost 5 bases and 0 bases, there was a span of 10 bases. The CDR3 length is 15 residues. The germline V gene has CDR1 ENHRY and CDR2 SYGVKD.

The chain links TRBV6-2 or TRBV6-3 to TRBJ2-1, with D maybe TRBD1 (6 bases). The CDR3 has 13 amino acids. Germline-derived CDR1 and CDR2 are MNHEY and SVGEGT. Trimming left V 2 bases short and J 6 bases short, with 8 bases between. The CDR3 is CASSYRQVNEQFF. CDR3 bases: TGTGCCAGCAGTTACAGACAGGTCAATGAGCAGTTCTTC.

The chain couples TRBV19 to TRBJ2-2; tentative D call: TRBD1 (6 bases). The CDR3 is 15 amino acids. CDR1 and CDR2 (germline): LNHDA, SQIVND (reference sequence). Trimming cost V 5 bases and J 1 base, with 11 bases left between them. The DNA of the CDR3 is TGTGCCAGTAGTTTCAGGGGTCAGAACACCGGGGAGCTGTTTTTT. The encoded protein is CASSFRGQNTGELFF.

This chain links TRBV23-1 with TRBJ1-1; D remains ambiguous. TRBV23-1 has ORF status, its function being uncertain. The V end was cut by 0 bases, the J end by 9 bases, with 11 bases between. This CDR3 contains 13 residues. CDR3 sequence (DNA): TGCGCCAGCAGTCAATCAGGGTCCTGTAAAGCTTTCTTT. Protein: CASSQSGSCKAFF.

This chain joins TRBV5-4 and TRBJ2-6; D is unclear. CDR3 size: 17 residues. CDR1 SGHNT and CDR2 YYREEE come from the germline V gene (reference sequence). V dropped 4 bases and J dropped 1 base, with 15 bases sitting between them. CDR3 loop: CASSKGYRSSGANVLTF. The CDR3 DNA reads as TGTGCCAGCAGCAAAGGATACAGATCTTCTGGGGCCAACGTCCTGACTTTC.

This rearrangement joins TRBV28 to TRBJ2-7; D is possibly TRBD1 (6 bases). Germline values: CDR1 MDHEN, CDR2 SYDVKM. Trimming removed 5 bases at V and 0 bases at J, with 14 bases between. CDR3 length equals 15 residues. CDR3 sequence: CASSPGQLNSYEQYF. The DNA for the CDR3 is TGTGCCAGCAGTCCGGGACAATTGAACTCCTACGAGCAGTACTTC.

This sequence joins TRBV2 and TRBJ2-7, with 10 bases aligning to TRBD2. The germline gives CDR1 SNHLY, CDR2 FYNNEI. Trimming removed 11 bases from V and 4 bases from J; junction bases left unmatched: 11. The CDR3 sequence is 14 residues long. CDR3 region: CASGGLAGVYEQYF. CDR3 in DNA: TGTGCCTCCGGGGGGCTAGCGGGGGTGTACGAGCAGTACTTC.

The chain employs TRBV18 and TRBJ2-7; weak D call: TRBD1 (6 bases). The germline CDR1 and CDR2 sequences are KGHSH and LQKENI. Trimming removed 6 bases from V and 1 base from J, with 34 bases in between. This CDR3 region has 21 residues. CDR3 coding DNA: TGTGCCAGCTCTGTCTCGGGACAAGAAGTTCTTGAGCCCCATCGATCCTACGAGCAGTACTTC. Residues: CASSVSGQEVLEPHRSYEQYF.

The V gene is TRBV14, the J gene TRBJ1-2; D is unresolved. Trimming took 1 base from V and 5 from J, leaving 2 bases between them. This CDR3 is built from 11 residues. Germline V gene lookup returns CDR1 SGHDN and CDR2 FVKESK. The CDR3 loop is CASSQGYGYTF. The CDR3 coding sequence is TGTGCCAGCAGCCAAGGTTATGGCTACACCTTC.

The V gene is TRBV14, the J gene TRBJ2-2; D gene unclear. CDR3 length equals 14 residues. V lost 5 bases and J lost 3, with 10 bases in between. The germline CDR1 and CDR2 sequences are SGHDN and FVKESK. The CDR3 DNA sequence: TGTGCCAGCAGCGCAAGTTGGGACACCGGGGAGCTGTTTTTT. This translates into CASSASWDTGELFF. Variable domain in full (rest from reference TRBV14 and TRBJ2-2): EAGVTQFPSHSVIEKGQTVTLRCDPISGHDNLYWYRRVMGKEIKFLLHFVKESKQDESGMPNNRFLAERTGGTYSTLKVQPAELEDSGVYFCASSASWDTGELFFGEGSRLTVL.